One and the same sample provided the 25 T cell receptor beta chains below, sequenced in a study of blood T cell repertoires in COVID-19. Using immunoSEQ multiplex PCR, the repertoire was profiled, and TCRdb retains in-frame clones only, with some absent. The sample contains some 360,000 clones, about 92% of which appear only once. Sequenced: peripheral blood. These TCRs come from a woman between 55 and 75 years old with COVID-19, enrolled during active disease.

V and J are TRBV28 and TRBJ2-5; D not resolved. The CDR3 covers 15 residues. Germline V CDR1 and CDR2: MDHEN, SYDVKM. V lost 5 bases, J lost 5 bases, and 18 bases lay in between. CDR3 DNA sequence: TGTGCCAGCAGTCCTTTCGAGGATCCTGGGGAGACCCAGTACTTC. Protein: CASSPFEDPGETQYF.

V usage is TRBV3-1 (or the pseudogene TRBV3-2) and J usage is TRBJ1-6, with D unresolved. The length of the CDR3 is 12 residues. Germline-derived CDR1 and CDR2 are LGHDT and YNNKEL (reference sequence). Deletions cut 6 bases from V and 11 bases from J, with 11 bases between. The CDR3 DNA is TGTGCCAGCAGTACATATCTTACACCCCTCCACTTT. Translation: CASSTYLTPLHF.

CDR3 sequence reads: CASSMGQGAWQPQHF. The DNA of the CDR3 is TGTGCCAGTAGTATGGGACAGGGGGCATGGCAGCCCCAGCATTTT. The V gene is TRBV19, the J gene TRBJ1-5; 12 nucleotides match TRBD1. The CDR3 spans 15 residues. V was clipped by 3 bases and J by 7 bases; unmatched bases: 4. CDR1 and CDR2 from the germline V gene are LNHDA and SQIVND (reference sequence).

V is TRBV11-3 and J is TRBJ2-5; 11 nucleotides line up with TRBD2. Germline V lookup: CDR1 SGHNT, CDR2 YENEEA. J lost 1 base, V lost 5 bases, and 15 bases had no gene match. This CDR3 has 19 residues. The CDR3 nucleotides are TGTGCCAGCAGCCCAAGCAACCCTGGGACTAGCGGAACCCAAGAGACCCAGTACTTC. Translated: CASSPSNPGTSGTQETQYF.

The chain joins TRBV18 to TRBJ1-1, with a tentative D call TRBD1 (6 bases). This CDR3 region has 15 residues. The V end was cut by 1 base, the J end by 3 bases, with 12 bases between. Germline CDR1 is KGHSH and CDR2 is LQKENI. The CDR3 is CASSPLTGHDTEAFF. The CDR3 DNA reads as TGTGCCAGCTCACCACTTACAGGGCACGACACTGAAGCTTTCTTT.

The chain has TRBV5-1 and TRBJ1-3, with D perhaps matching TRBD1 (5 bases). The germline gives CDR1 SGHRS, CDR2 YFSETQ. The CDR3 is 15 residues long. V shed 0 bases and J shed 4 bases, with 11 bases lying between them. CDR3 sequence (DNA): TGCGCCAGCAGCTTGGAGGGGAATAGGGGAAACACCATATATTTT. Residues: CASSLEGNRGNTIYF.

This chain connects TRBV27 to TRBJ1-4; 7 bases fit TRBD1. J gave up 6 bases and V 4 bases, and 8 bases lay outside the gene matches. The CDR3 runs 15 residues. Germline CDR1 and CDR2: MNHEY and SMNVEV (reference sequence). The CDR3 here is CASSSLGTAYEKLFF. In DNA, the CDR3 is TGTGCCAGCAGTTCCCTCGGGACAGCGTATGAAAAACTGTTTTTT.

V is TRBV19 and J is TRBJ2-2, with 10 bases identical to TRBD1. Germline trimming cut 9 bases from V and 2 bases from J; bases unmatched to any gene: 24. CDR3 length equals 21 residues. The germline gives CDR1 LNHDA, CDR2 SQIVND (reference sequence). The CDR3: CASQMRGRDRGLSANTGELFF. In DNA form, the CDR3 reads TGTGCCAGCCAAATGCGGGGAAGGGACAGGGGCCTCTCCGCTAACACCGGGGAGCTGTTTTTT.

The DNA of the CDR3 is TGTGCCAGCAGCTTAACAGGGGAGACTGAAGCTTTCTTT. Protein product: CASSLTGETEAFF. This sequence joins TRBV5-6 and TRBJ1-1, with 7 bases that match TRBD1. J was trimmed by 5 bases and V by 2 bases; bases with no gene match: 3. This CDR3 is built from 13 residues. The germline CDR1 and CDR2 sequences are SGHDT and YYEEEE.

V and J are TRBV6-5 and TRBJ1-2; perhaps TRBD1 as D (5 bases). This CDR3 has 12 amino acids. CDR1 is MNHEY and CDR2 is SVGAGI in the germline V gene. V lost 8 bases to trimming and J lost 2 bases, with 9 bases between them. The CDR3 here is CASRGENYGYTF. The CDR3 coding sequence is TGTGCCAGCCGGGGGGAGAACTATGGCTACACCTTC.

The rearrangement joins TRBV5-1 to TRBJ1-1, with D perhaps TRBD1 (6 bases). This CDR3 has 16 amino acids. The V and J ends lost 4 bases and 0 bases respectively, with 16 bases between them. Germline CDR1 reads SGHRS; CDR2 reads YFSETQ. In DNA, the CDR3 is TGCGCCAGCAGCCTTACCTCGGACAGAATGAACACTGAAGCTTTCTTT. It translates to CASSLTSDRMNTEAFF.

The V gene is TRBV5-1, the J gene TRBJ2-1; 9 bases map to TRBD1. This CDR3 spans 16 amino acids. Germline-derived CDR1 and CDR2 are SGHRS and YFSETQ. Trimming at V came to 4 bases and at J to 5 bases, leaving 10 bases not matched to a gene. CDR3 DNA sequence: TGCGCCAGCAGCGATGGGACAGGGTGGACCCACAATGAGCAGTTCTTC. This encodes CASSDGTGWTHNEQFF.

This clone was observed a single time. The chain uses TRBV28 and TRBJ1-4, with a possible D match to TRBD1 (5 bases). V lost 6 bases and J 4 bases, leaving 9 bases between the germline ends. CDR1 is MDHEN, CDR2 SYDVKM, per germline. CDR3 length: 13 amino acids. The CDR3 nucleotides read TGTGCCAGCAGACGGACAAATAATGAAAAACTGTTTTTT. This gives the protein CASRRTNNEKLFF.

This clone was found once. The rearrangement joins TRBV5-1 to TRBJ2-2, with TRBD2 identical over 7 bases. From germline, CDR1 is SGHRS and CDR2 YFSETQ. J lost 6 bases, V lost 1 base, and 3 bases had no gene match. The CDR3 runs 14 residues. CDR3 in amino acids: CASSLLGRAGELFF. CDR3 sequence (DNA): TGCGCCAGCAGCTTGCTAGGGAGGGCCGGGGAGCTGTTTTTT.

V gene TRBV7-9 combines with J gene TRBJ1-4; D is possibly TRBD1 (6 bases). The V gene lost 6 bases and the J gene lost 3 bases, with 11 bases spanning the gap. Germline V gives CDR1 SEHNR, CDR2 FQNEAQ (reference sequence). This CDR3 region has 14 residues. The CDR3 DNA is TGTGCCAGCAGTTTACAGGGTTCTAATGAAAAACTGTTTTTT. Amino acid sequence: CASSLQGSNEKLFF.

The J gene is TRBJ2-1, the V gene TRBV15; 11 bases line up with TRBD1. Germline V lookup: CDR1 LNHNV, CDR2 YYDKDF (reference sequence). V dropped 6 bases and J dropped 12; count of bases not matched to a gene: 10. This CDR3 comprises 14 residues. CDR3 bases: TGTGCCACCAGACAGAGGACAGGGGGCTCCGGGCAGTTCTTC. It yields the protein CATRQRTGGSGQFF.

This rearrangement joins TRBV7-2 to TRBJ2-7; D gene unclear. CDR1 is SGHTA, CDR2 FQGNSA, per germline. The CDR3 runs to 13 residues. V lost 5 bases and J lost 4, with 12 bases in between. Written as DNA, the CDR3 is TGTGCCAGCAGCCGAGGTGGCTCTTACGAGCAGTACTTC. It specifies CASSRGGSYEQYF.

The rearrangement uses TRBV13 and TRBJ2-7, with a tentative D call TRBD1 (5 bases). The V and J ends lost 3 bases and 1 base respectively, with 13 bases between them. Germline-derived CDR1 and CDR2 are PRHDT and FYEKMQ (reference sequence). The CDR3 extends over 15 amino acids. CDR3 coding DNA: TGTGCCAGCAGCTTTAGGGCGGACATATCCTACGAGCAGTACTTC. Protein: CASSFRADISYEQYF.

This clone was counted only a few times. The CDR3, as DNA: TGTGCCAGCAGCGCGAACGCTCGTGGGCGAGCTTTCTTT. This sequence encodes CASSANARGRAFF. This chain connects TRBV7-3 to TRBJ1-1; unclear D gene. Per germline, CDR1 SGHTA and CDR2 FQGTGA. The V and J ends lost 5 bases and 10 bases respectively, with 17 bases between them. CDR3 length: 13 residues. The full variable domain, completed using reference TRBV7-3 and TRBJ1-1, is GAGVSQTPSNKVTEKGKYVELRCDPISGHTALYWYRQSLGQGPEFLIYFQGTGAADDSGLPNDRFFAVRPEGSVSTLKIQRTERGDSAVYLCASSANARGRAFFGQGTRLTVV.

The V gene is TRBV5-6, the J gene TRBJ2-5, with D perhaps matching TRBD2 (5 bases). The CDR3 runs to 14 residues. The germline V gene has CDR1 SGHDT and CDR2 YYEEEE. The ends were cut back, 0 bases at V and 5 bases at J, with 11 bases in the middle. CDR3: CASSLVAPGETQYF. In DNA, the CDR3 is TGTGCCAGCAGCTTGGTAGCGCCAGGCGAGACCCAGTACTTC. The full variable domain, rest sourced from reference TRBV5-6 and TRBJ2-5, is DAGVTQSPTHLIKTRGQQVTLRCSPKSGHDTVSWYQQALGQGPQFIFQYYEEEERQRGNFPDRFSGHQFPNYSSELNVNALLLGDSALYLCASSLVAPGETQYFGPGTRLLVL.

This clone was counted a single time. CDR3 in DNA: TGTGCCAGCAGCTTAAAGGCAGGGGGCTCTGGGGCCAACGTCCTGACTTTC. Its translation: CASSLKAGGSGANVLTF. The V and J genes are TRBV11-2 and TRBJ2-6, with 7 bases that match TRBD1. The CDR3 contains 17 residues. V lost 2 bases, J lost 0 bases, and 4 bases stayed unmatched. Germline V lookup: CDR1 SGHAT, CDR2 FQNNGV.

The J gene is TRBJ1-2, the V gene TRBV10-3; D is unresolved. Per germline, CDR1 ENHRY and CDR2 SYGVKD. The CDR3 extends over 14 amino acids. Trimming removed 0 bases from V and 0 bases from J, with 5 bases in between. Here the CDR3 reads CAISESAANYGYTF. The CDR3 DNA follows: TGTGCCATCAGTGAGTCTGCAGCTAACTATGGCTACACCTTC.

The chain joins TRBV10-3 to TRBJ1-1; 7 bases are shared with TRBD1. Germline lookup yields CDR1 ENHRY and CDR2 SYGVKD. The CDR3 has 13 amino acids. J was trimmed by 1 base and V by 9 bases; bases with no gene match: 5. The CDR3 loop is CAIGRQGNTEAFF. CDR3 bases: TGTGCCATTGGTCGACAGGGGAACACTGAAGCTTTCTTT.

This chain links TRBV9 with TRBJ2-1, with 11 bases lining up with TRBD2. The germline V gene encodes CDR1 SGDLS and CDR2 YYNGEE. V shed 2 bases and J 3 bases; nucleotides not matched to a gene: 1. This CDR3 has 15 residues. CDR3 in amino acids: CASSVTSGVYNEQFF. Here the CDR3 DNA reads TGTGCCAGCAGCGTGACTAGCGGGGTCTACAATGAGCAGTTCTTC.

The chain uses TRBV2 and TRBJ1-1; tentative D call: TRBD1 (5 bases). Germline CDR1 is SNHLY and CDR2 is FYNNEI. CDR3 length equals 14 residues. V gave up 6 bases and J gave up 1 base, with 12 bases separating them. The CDR3 is CASRDILPNTEAFF. The CDR3 DNA reads as TGTGCCAGCAGGGACATCCTACCGAACACTGAAGCTTTCTTT.